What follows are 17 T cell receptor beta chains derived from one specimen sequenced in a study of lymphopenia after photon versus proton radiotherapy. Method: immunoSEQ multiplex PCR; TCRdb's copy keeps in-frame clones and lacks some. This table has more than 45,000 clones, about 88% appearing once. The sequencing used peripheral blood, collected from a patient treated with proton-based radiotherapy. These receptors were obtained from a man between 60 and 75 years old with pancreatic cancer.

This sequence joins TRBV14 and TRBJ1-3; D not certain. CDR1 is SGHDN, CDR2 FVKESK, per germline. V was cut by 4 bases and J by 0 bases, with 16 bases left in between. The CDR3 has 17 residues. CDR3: CASSRRGGLSSGNTIYF. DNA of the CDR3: TGTGCCAGCAGCCGCCGAGGTGGCTTAAGCTCTGGAAACACCATATATTTT.

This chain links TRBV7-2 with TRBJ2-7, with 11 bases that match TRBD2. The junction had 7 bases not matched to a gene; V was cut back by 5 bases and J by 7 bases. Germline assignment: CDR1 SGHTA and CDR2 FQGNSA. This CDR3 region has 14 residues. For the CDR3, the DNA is TGTGCCAGCAGCGCACTAGCGGGGGTGGGGGAGCAGTACTTC. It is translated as CASSALAGVGEQYF. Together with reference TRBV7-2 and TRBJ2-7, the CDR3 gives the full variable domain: GAGVSQSPSNKVTEKGKDVELRCDPISGHTALYWYRQSLGQGLEFLIYFQGNSAPDKSGLPSDRFSAERTGGSVSTLTIQRTQQEDSAVYLCASSALAGVGEQYFGPGTRLTVT.

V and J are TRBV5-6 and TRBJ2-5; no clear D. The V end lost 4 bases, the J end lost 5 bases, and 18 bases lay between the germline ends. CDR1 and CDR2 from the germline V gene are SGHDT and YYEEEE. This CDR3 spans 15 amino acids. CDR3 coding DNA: TGTGCCAGCAGCCCGGTCGGGCCAGGTGGGGAGACCCAGTACTTC. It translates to CASSPVGPGGETQYF.

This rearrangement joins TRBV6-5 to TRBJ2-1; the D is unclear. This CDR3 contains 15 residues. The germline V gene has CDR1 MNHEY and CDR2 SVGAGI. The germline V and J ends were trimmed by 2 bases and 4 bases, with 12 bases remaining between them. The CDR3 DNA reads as TGTGCCAGCAGTTACGGCAGGCCCACTTACAATGAGCAGTTCTTC. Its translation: CASSYGRPTYNEQFF.

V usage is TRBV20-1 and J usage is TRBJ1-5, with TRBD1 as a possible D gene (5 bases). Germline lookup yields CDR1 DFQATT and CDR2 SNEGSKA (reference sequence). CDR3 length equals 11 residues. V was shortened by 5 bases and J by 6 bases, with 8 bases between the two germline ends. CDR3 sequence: CSASGIQPQHF. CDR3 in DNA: TGCAGTGCTTCAGGGATTCAGCCCCAGCATTTT.

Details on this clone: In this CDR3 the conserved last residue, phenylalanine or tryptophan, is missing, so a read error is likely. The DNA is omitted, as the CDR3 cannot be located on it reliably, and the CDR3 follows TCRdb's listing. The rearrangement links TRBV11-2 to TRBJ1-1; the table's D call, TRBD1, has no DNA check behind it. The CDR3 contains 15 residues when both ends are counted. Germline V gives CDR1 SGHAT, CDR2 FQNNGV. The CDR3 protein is CASSLVGGTGYHPAV.

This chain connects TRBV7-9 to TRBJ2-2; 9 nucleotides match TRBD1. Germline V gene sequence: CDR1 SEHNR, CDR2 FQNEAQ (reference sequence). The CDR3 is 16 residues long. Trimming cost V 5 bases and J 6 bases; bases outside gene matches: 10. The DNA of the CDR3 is TGTGCCAGCAGCATGAGTAGGGACAGGGCCTCCGGGGAGCTGTTTTTT. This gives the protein CASSMSRDRASGELFF.

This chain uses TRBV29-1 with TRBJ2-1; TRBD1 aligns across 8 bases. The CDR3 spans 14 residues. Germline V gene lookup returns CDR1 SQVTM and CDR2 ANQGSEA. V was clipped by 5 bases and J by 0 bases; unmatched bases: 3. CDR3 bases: TGCAGCGTTCGGACAGGGAGCTCCTACAATGAGCAGTTCTTC. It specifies CSVRTGSSYNEQFF.

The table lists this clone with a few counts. CDR3 residues: CASSLVIRDGNEQFF. Here the CDR3 DNA reads TGTGCCAGCAGCTTAGTGATCAGGGATGGCAATGAGCAGTTCTTC. The V call is TRBV7-2, the J call TRBJ2-1, with D tentatively TRBD1 (5 bases). Germline CDR1 reads SGHTA; CDR2 reads FQGNSA. V was pared by 1 base and J by 6 bases, with 13 bases between. This CDR3 is 15 amino acids long.

The CDR3 here is CASSKEESGSQYEQYF. CDR3 coding DNA: TGTGCCAGCAGCAAAGAGGAAAGCGGGAGTCAGTACGAGCAGTACTTC. This rearrangement joins TRBV21-1 to TRBJ2-7; no check of the table's D call, TRBD2, against the DNA was made. TRBV21-1 is a pseudogene locus. This CDR3 is built from 16 residues.

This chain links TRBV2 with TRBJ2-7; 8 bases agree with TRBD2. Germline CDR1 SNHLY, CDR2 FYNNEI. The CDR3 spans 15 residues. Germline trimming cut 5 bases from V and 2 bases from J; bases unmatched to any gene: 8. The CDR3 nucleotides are TGTGCCAGCAGTTACGCGGGAGGTCCAACCTACGAGCAGTACTTC. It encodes CASSYAGGPTYEQYF. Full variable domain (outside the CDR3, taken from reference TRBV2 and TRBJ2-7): EPEVTQTPSHQVTQMGQEVILRCVPISNHLYFYWYRQILGQKVEFLVSFYNNEISEKSEIFDDQFSVERPDGSNFTLKIRSTKLEDSAMYFCASSYAGGPTYEQYFGPGTRLTVT.

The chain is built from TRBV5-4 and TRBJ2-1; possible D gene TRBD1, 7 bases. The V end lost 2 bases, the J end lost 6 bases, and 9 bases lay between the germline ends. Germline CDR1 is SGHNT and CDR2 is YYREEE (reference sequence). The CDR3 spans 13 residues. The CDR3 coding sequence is TGTGCCAGCAGCTTCCAGGGGGGCAATGAGCAGTTCTTC. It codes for CASSFQGGNEQFF.

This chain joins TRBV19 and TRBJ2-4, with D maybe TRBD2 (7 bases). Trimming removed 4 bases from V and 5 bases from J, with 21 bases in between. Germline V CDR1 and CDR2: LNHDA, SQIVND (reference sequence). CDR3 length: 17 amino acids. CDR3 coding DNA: TGTGCCAGTAGTAAAGGTGGGGTAGGGGGAGGGGAAAACATTCAGTACTTC. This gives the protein CASSKGGVGGGENIQYF.

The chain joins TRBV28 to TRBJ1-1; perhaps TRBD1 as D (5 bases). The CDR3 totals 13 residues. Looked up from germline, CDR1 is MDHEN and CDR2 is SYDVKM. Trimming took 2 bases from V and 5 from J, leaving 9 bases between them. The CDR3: CASSLNGGTEAFF. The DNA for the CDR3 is TGTGCCAGCAGTTTAAACGGGGGAACTGAAGCTTTCTTT.

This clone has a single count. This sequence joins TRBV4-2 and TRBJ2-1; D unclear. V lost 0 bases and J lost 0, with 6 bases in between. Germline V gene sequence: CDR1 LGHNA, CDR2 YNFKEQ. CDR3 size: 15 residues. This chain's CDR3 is CASSQELSSYNEQFF. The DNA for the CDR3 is TGTGCCAGCAGCCAAGAGCTCAGCTCCTACAATGAGCAGTTCTTC.

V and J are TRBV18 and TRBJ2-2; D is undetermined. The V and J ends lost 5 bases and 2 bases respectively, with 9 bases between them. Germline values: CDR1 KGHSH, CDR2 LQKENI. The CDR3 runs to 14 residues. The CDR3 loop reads CASSSGVNTGELFF. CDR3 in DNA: TGTGCCAGCTCATCAGGCGTCAACACCGGGGAGCTGTTTTTT. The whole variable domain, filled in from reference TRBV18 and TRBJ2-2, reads NAGVMQNPRHLVRRRGQEARLRCSPMKGHSHVYWYRQLPEEGLKFMVYLQKENIIDESGMPKERFSAEFPKEGPSILRIQQVVRGDSAAYFCASSSGVNTGELFFGEGSRLTVL.

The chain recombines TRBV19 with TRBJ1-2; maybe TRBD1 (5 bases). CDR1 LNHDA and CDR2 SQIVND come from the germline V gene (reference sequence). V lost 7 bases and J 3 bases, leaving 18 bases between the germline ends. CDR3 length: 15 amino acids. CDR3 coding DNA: TGTGCCAGTAAGAAGGTAGTGGGGGTCGACTATGGCTACACCTTC. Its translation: CASKKVVGVDYGYTF.